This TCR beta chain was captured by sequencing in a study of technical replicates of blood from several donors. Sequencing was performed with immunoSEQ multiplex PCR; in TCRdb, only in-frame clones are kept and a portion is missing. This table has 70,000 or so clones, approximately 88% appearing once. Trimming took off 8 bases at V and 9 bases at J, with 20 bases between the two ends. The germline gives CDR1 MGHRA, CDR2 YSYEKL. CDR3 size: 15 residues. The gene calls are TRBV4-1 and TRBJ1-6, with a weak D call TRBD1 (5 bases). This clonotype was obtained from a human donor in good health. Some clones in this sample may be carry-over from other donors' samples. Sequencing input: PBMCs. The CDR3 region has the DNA TGCGCCAGCGGGATGGGTCAGGGAAACGGTTCACCCCTCCACTTT. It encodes CASGMGQGNGSPLHF.